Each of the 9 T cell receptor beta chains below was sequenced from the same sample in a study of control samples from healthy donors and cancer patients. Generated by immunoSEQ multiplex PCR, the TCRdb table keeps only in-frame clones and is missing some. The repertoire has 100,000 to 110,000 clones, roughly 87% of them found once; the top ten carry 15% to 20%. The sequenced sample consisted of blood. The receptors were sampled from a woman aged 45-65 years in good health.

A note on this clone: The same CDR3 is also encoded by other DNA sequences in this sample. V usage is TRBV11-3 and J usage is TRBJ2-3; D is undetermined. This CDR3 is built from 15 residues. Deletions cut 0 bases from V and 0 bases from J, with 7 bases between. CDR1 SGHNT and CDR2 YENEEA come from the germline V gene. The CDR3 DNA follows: TGTGCCAGCAGCTTAGAGGGCCTGAGCACAGATACGCAGTATTTT. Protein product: CASSLEGLSTDTQYF.

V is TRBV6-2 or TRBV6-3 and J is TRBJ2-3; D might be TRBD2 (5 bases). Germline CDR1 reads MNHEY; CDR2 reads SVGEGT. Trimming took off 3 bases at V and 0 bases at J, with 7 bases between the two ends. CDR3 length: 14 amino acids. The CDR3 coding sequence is TGTGCCAGCAGTTATGGCGGGAGCACAGATACGCAGTATTTT. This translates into CASSYGGSTDTQYF.

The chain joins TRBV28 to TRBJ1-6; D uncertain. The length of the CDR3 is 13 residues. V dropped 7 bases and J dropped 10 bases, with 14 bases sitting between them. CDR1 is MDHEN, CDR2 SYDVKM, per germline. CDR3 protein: CASTAGQLSPLHF. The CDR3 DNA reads TGTGCCAGCACGGCCGGTCAACTCTCACCCCTCCACTTT.

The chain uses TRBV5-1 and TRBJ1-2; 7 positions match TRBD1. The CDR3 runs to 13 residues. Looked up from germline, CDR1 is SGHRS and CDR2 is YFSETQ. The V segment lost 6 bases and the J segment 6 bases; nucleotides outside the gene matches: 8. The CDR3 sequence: CASTIDRAHGYTF. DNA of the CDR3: TGCGCCAGCACTATAGACAGGGCCCATGGCTACACCTTC.

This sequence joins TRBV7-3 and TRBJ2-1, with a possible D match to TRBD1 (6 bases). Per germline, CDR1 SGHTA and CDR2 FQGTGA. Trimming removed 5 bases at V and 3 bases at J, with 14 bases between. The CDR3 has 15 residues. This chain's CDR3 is CASSLDRGSYNEQFF. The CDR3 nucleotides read TGTGCCAGCAGCCTGGACAGAGGGAGCTACAATGAGCAGTTCTTC.

CDR3 DNA: TGTGCCAGCAGCCAAACGCGGGACAGGGAAGGGCAAGAGACCCAGTACTTC. It codes for CASSQTRDREGQETQYF. The chain recombines TRBV7-9 with TRBJ2-5; 9 nucleotides align to TRBD1. The J segment lost 2 bases and the V segment lost 5 bases, leaving 12 bases of the junction unmatched. Germline V gene lookup returns CDR1 SEHNR and CDR2 FQNEAQ (reference sequence). The CDR3 length is 17 residues.

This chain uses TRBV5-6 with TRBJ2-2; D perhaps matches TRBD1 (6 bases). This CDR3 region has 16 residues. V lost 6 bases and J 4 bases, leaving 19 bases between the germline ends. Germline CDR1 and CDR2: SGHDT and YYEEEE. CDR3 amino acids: CASISRGTRVTGELFF. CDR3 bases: TGTGCCAGCATTTCTAGGGGGACCAGAGTCACCGGGGAGCTGTTTTTT.

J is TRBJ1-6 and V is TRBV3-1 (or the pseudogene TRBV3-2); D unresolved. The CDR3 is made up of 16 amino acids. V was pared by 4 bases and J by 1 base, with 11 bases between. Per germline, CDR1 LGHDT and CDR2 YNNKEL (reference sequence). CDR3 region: CASSRGFASYNSPLHF. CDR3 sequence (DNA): TGTGCCAGCAGCCGAGGGTTCGCTTCCTATAATTCACCCCTCCACTTT.

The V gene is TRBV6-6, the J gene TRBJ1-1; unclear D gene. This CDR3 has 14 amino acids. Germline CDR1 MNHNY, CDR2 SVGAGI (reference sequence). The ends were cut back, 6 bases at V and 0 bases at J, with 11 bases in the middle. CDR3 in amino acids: CASRDGVMNTEAFF. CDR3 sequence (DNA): TGTGCCAGCAGGGACGGAGTCATGAACACTGAAGCTTTCTTT.